The T cell receptor beta chain under discussion was sequenced for a study of beta chain features in type 1 diabetes. Trimming left V 4 bases short and J 0 bases short, with 13 bases between. Germline CDR1 reads SGHRS; CDR2 reads YFSETQ. The CDR3 is 16 residues long. Broader study findings: For Type 1 diabetes patients, all four CD4+ subsets carried TCRB CDR3s that were moderately but significantly shorter.

This clone was observed a handful of times. Its antigen remains unidentified. Every isolated RNA sample was fully reverse transcribed, so sequencing captured expressed TCRB transcripts. Here immunoSEQ multiplex PCR was the method, and the copy in TCRdb shows in-frame clones only, minus some. The sample contains about 650,000 clones, around an eighth of which appear only once. The sample was naive CD4+ T cells from blood. The rearrangement links TRBV5-1 to TRBJ2-2, with D unclear. The sequence was obtained from a man aged 25-40 years with type 1 diabetes. The CDR3 coding sequence is TGCGCCAGCAGCCCGGGCCCAGGTTCGAACACCGGGGAGCTGTTTTTT. This codes for CASSPGPGSNTGELFF.